The rows below give T cell receptor beta chains drawn from one sample of a study of shared clonotypes between healthy human individuals. Clones were sequenced by immunoSEQ multiplex PCR, and TCRdb holds only the in-frame ones, with some missing. The data contain about 650,000 clones, less than 97% of them singletons. Sequencing used naive CD8+ T cells sorted from blood. The receptor set was obtained from a woman aged 25-40 years in good health. The CDR3 runs from the conserved cysteine through the conserved F or W. D genes are given only for firm matches. Rows give clone size only sometimes, using once, few, many, or a class for an expanded clone.

clone_size	v_call	d_call	j_call	cdr3_nt	cdr3_aa
NA	TRBV28	TRBD2	TRBJ2-7	TGTGCCAGCAGTCCGCCTAGCGGGAGTCGGGAGCAGTACTTC	CASSPPSGSREQYF
NA	TRBV4-1	NA	TRBJ2-7	TGCGCCAGCAGCCAAACGACGGGGAATAAGGCCGAGCAGTACTTC	CASSQTTGNKAEQYF
NA	TRBV6-5	NA	TRBJ1-1	TGTGCCAGCAGTTACCAGACCGGGAACGAGGCTTTCTTT	CASSYQTGNEAFF
NA	TRBV28	TRBD2	TRBJ2-1	TGTGCCAGCAGTTTATCCGGGGAGGGACTAGCTTTTTATGAGCAGTTCTTC	CASSLSGEGLAFYEQFF
NA	TRBV7-9	TRBD2	TRBJ2-7	TGTGCCAGCAGCTTAGTCGGGAGGGCCTACGAGCAGTACTTC	CASSLVGRAYEQYF
NA	TRBV7-8	NA	TRBJ2-1	TGTGCCAGCAGCTTAGCGGACAATGAGCAGTTCTTC	CASSLADNEQFF
NA	TRBV13	NA	TRBJ2-3	TGTGCCAGCAGCTTAATCGGGGGAGACTACACAGATACGCAGTATTTT	CASSLIGGDYTDTQYF
NA	TRBV4-1	TRBD1	TRBJ1-2	TGCGCCAGCAGCCACCCGACTCGCGATACAGGGGAGTATGGCTACACCTTC	CASSHPTRDTGEYGYTF
NA	TRBV9	TRBD1	TRBJ1-1	TGTGCCAGCAGCGGTACAGGGGTGAACACTGAAGCTTTCTTT	CASSGTGVNTEAFF
once	TRBV29-1	NA	TRBJ2-1	TGCAGCGTGGTGTGGGGGGCGACCTACAATGAGCAGTTCTTC	CSVVWGATYNEQFF
NA	TRBV27	NA	TRBJ2-7	TGTGCCAGCAGCCCGGGTCGGGGGACATGGGGCGAGCAGTACTTC	CASSPGRGTWGEQYF
NA	TRBV6-6	TRBD1	TRBJ2-7	TGTGCCAGCAGTTACTCGACAGGGACCTACGAGCAGTACTTC	CASSYSTGTYEQYF
NA	TRBV7-9	NA	TRBJ2-7	TGTGCCAGCAGCTGGGAAGTAAACTACGAGCAGTACTTC	CASSWEVNYEQYF
once	TRBV7-8	TRBD1	TRBJ1-5	TGTGCCAGCAGCGCGCACAGGGGTAGCAATCAGCCCCAGCATTTT	CASSAHRGSNQPQHF
NA	TRBV19	NA	TRBJ2-2	TGTGCCAGTACCCCGGAGGGGTGGACCGGGGAGCTGTTTTTT	CASTPEGWTGELFF
NA	TRBV2	TRBD1	TRBJ2-7	TGTGCCAGCAGTGTGGGGACAGGGGGCTACGAGCAGTACTTC	CASSVGTGGYEQYF
NA	TRBV27	NA	TRBJ2-2	TGTGCCAGCAGTTTATCCCTGACCGGGGAGCTGTTTTTT	CASSLSLTGELFF
once	TRBV28	TRBD2	TRBJ2-7	TGTGCCAGCAGTTTAGATGCGGGAGGGGAGTACGAGCAGTACTTC	CASSLDAGGEYEQYF
NA	TRBV6-5	TRBD1	TRBJ2-7	TGTGCCAGCAGTTCTGGACAGGGTGGGACCCTAGGTGAGCAGTACTTC	CASSSGQGGTLGEQYF
NA	TRBV27	NA	TRBJ1-1	TGTGCCAGCTCTCTCCGGACGGCTAACACTGAAGCTTTCTTT	CASSLRTANTEAFF
NA	TRBV13	TRBD2	TRBJ2-2	TGTGCCAGCGGTGGACTAGTAGGCACCGGGGAGCTGTTTTTT	CASGGLVGTGELFF
once	TRBV19	NA	TRBJ2-4	TGTGCCAGTAGTGGTCGGGGAACGGACATTCAGTACTTC	CASSGRGTDIQYF
NA	TRBV27	TRBD2	TRBJ2-3	TGTGCCAGCAGTCCGCGACTAGCGGGCACAGATACGCAGTATTTT	CASSPRLAGTDTQYF
NA	TRBV4-1	NA	TRBJ1-1	TGCGCCAGCAGCCAAGATAACGCGGCAGAAGGAGCTTTCTTT	CASSQDNAAEGAFF
NA	TRBV7-2	TRBD2	TRBJ2-7	TGTGCCAGCAGCTTCATCAGCGGGAGTTACGAGCAGTACTTC	CASSFISGSYEQYF
once	TRBV9	TRBD1	TRBJ1-4	TGTGCCAGCAGCGGCCTTGCAGGGGGGGATCATGAAAAACTGTTTTTT	CASSGLAGGDHEKLFF
NA	TRBV9	TRBD1	TRBJ2-7	TGTGCCAGCAGCGTAGGAGAAGGGGGCGGCTACGAGCAGTACTTC	CASSVGEGGGYEQYF
NA	TRBV25-1	NA	TRBJ2-3	TGTGCCAGCAGTGAACCCATCGACGCGTTGAAACCCGAAACGCAGTATTTT	CASSEPIDALKPETQYF
NA	TRBV11-1	NA	TRBJ1-3	TGTGCCAGCAGCTTATTCGGGGTCGGAAACACCATATATTTT	CASSLFGVGNTIYF
once	TRBV29-1	TRBD2	TRBJ2-1	TGCAGCGCCGAAGGGACTAGCGGGAGTTGGGATGAGCAGTTCTTC	CSAEGTSGSWDEQFF
NA	TRBV6-1	NA	TRBJ2-7	TGTGCCAGCAGTGAGGCGGGACACTCCTACGAGCAGTACTTC	CASSEAGHSYEQYF
NA	TRBV27	NA	TRBJ1-5	TGTGCCAGCAGGACCGGGGAGGCCAATCAGCCCCAGCATTTT	CASRTGEANQPQHF
NA	TRBV4-1	NA	TRBJ1-3	TGCGCCAGCAGCCAAGATACCCCTCCGGGGAGTGGAAACACCATATATTTT	CASSQDTPPGSGNTIYF
NA	TRBV10-3	TRBD1	TRBJ1-4	TGTGCCATCAGTGAATCGACAGGGGCTAATGAAAAACTGTTTTTT	CAISESTGANEKLFF
NA	TRBV7-6	NA	TRBJ2-7	TGTGCCAGCAGCTTAGAACCTGAGACCTACGAGCAGTACTTC	CASSLEPETYEQYF
NA	TRBV2	NA	TRBJ2-5	TGTGCCAGCAGCGGTACAGGACCTCAAGAGACCCAGTACTTC	CASSGTGPQETQYF
NA	TRBV9	NA	TRBJ2-2	TGTGCCAGCAGCGTAGCTTCAGGGGAGCTGTTTTTT	CASSVASGELFF
once	TRBV15	NA	TRBJ2-7	TGTGCCACCAGCAGAGCCCCGAGCTACGAGCAGTACTTC	CATSRAPSYEQYF
NA	TRBV28	NA	TRBJ1-4	TGTGCCAGCAGTTTCGGCAGGGAGTATGAAAAACTGTTTTTT	CASSFGREYEKLFF
NA	TRBV4-1	TRBD2	TRBJ2-1	TGCGCCAGCAGCCAAGGAGCGGGAGCCCCCAATGAGCAGTTCTTC	CASSQGAGAPNEQFF
NA	TRBV27	NA	TRBJ2-7	TGTGCCAGCAGTTACCAGGGTCGAGGCTCCTACGAGCAGTACTTC	CASSYQGRGSYEQYF
NA	TRBV27	TRBD2	TRBJ2-7	TGTGCCAGCAGTTACGGGACTAGCGCCTACGAGCAGTACTTC	CASSYGTSAYEQYF
NA	TRBV29-1	TRBD1	TRBJ2-1	TGCAGCGTTGAAGAGATCACCGGGACAGGGGGTTACAATGAGCAGTTCTTC	CSVEEITGTGGYNEQFF
NA	TRBV5-4	NA	TRBJ2-7	TGTGCCAGCAGCTTGCAGCCATCCTCGTTAAGCTCCTACGAGCAGTACTTC	CASSLQPSSLSSYEQYF
NA	TRBV27	TRBD2	TRBJ2-1	TGTGCCAGCAGCTTCAGCGGGATTGGGTATAATGAGCAGTTCTTC	CASSFSGIGYNEQFF
NA	TRBV9	TRBD2	TRBJ2-1	TGTGCCAGCAGCCCTAGCGGGAGTTTACCAAATGAGCAGTTCTTC	CASSPSGSLPNEQFF
NA	TRBV4-1	TRBD2	TRBJ2-7	TGCGCCAGCAGCCTTAGCGGGACCCGCTCCTACGAGCAGTACTTC	CASSLSGTRSYEQYF